One sample yielded the 16 T cell receptor beta chains listed below, sequenced in a study of regulatory T cells in long-lasting Graves disease. Time point here: newly diagnosed GD, antithyroid drugs for less than 3 months. Preparation of the TCR library used RNA extracted from PBMCs. Libraries of TCR beta came from iRepertoire HTBI primers plus Arm-PCR of CDR3 regions. TCRdb used MiXCR to reprocess the multiplex PCR reads, holding one entry per CDR3 protein. The table has 400,000 to 500,000 distinct CDR3 sequences, less than 15% seen once; the top ten hold over 15%. These same records also appear under a second study, on T cells in Graves' hyperthyroidism and ophthalmopathy.

The input for sequencing was peripheral blood mononuclear cells (PBMCs), taken at new diagnosis, from a patient treated with antithyroid drugs. These receptors were collected from a woman in her forties or fifties with Graves disease.

This clonotype was counted ten times or more. The gene calls are TRBV7-9 and TRBJ2-7; the match to TRBD1 covers 9 bases. V lost 5 bases, J lost 6 bases, and 17 bases stayed unmatched. Germline values: CDR1 SEHNR, CDR2 FQNEAQ (reference sequence). This CDR3 has 17 residues. The CDR3 loop reads CASSPLPGQGGSAEQYF. The DNA of the CDR3 is TGTGCCAGCAGCCCTCTACCGGGACAGGGTGGGTCTGCCGAGCAGTACTTC. Filled out from reference TRBV7-9 and TRBJ2-7, the complete variable domain reads DTGVSQNPRHKITKRGQNVTFRCDPISEHNRLYWYRQTLGQGPEFLTYFQNEAQLEKSRLLSDRFSAERPKGSFSTLEIQRTEQGDSAMYLCASSPLPGQGGSAEQYFGPGTRLTVT.

This clonotype was found a few times. The gene calls are TRBV7-6 and TRBJ2-1; unclear D gene. The V end was cut by 4 bases, the J end by 6 bases, with 10 bases between. Germline assignment: CDR1 SGHVS and CDR2 FNYEAQ. This CDR3 is 13 amino acids long. CDR3 in DNA: TGTGCCAGCAGCTCCCAACTCAGCAATGAGCAGTTCTTC. As protein: CASSSQLSNEQFF.

This clonotype has at least ten counts. The chain carries TRBV6-5 and TRBJ2-7; maybe TRBD1 (6 bases). V was trimmed by 2 bases and J by 2 bases, leaving 13 bases between them. Looked up from germline, CDR1 is MNHEY and CDR2 is SVGAGI. This CDR3 has 15 residues. The CDR3 DNA reads as TGTGCCAGCAGTTACGATGCGACAGGACCCTACGAGCAGTACTTC. The encoded protein is CASSYDATGPYEQYF.

This clonotype was detected only a few times. This sequence joins TRBV25-1 and TRBJ2-3; 9 nucleotides align to TRBD2. Germline trimming cut 2 bases from V and 4 bases from J; bases unmatched to any gene: 4. Per germline, CDR1 MGHDK and CDR2 SYGVNS. CDR3 length equals 15 residues. The CDR3 loop is CASSELAGMSDTQYF. CDR3 in DNA: TGTGCCAGCAGTGAACTAGCGGGAATGTCAGATACGCAGTATTTT. The whole variable domain, filled in from reference TRBV25-1 and TRBJ2-3, reads EADIYQTPRYLVIGTGKKITLECSQTMGHDKMYWYQQDPGMELHLIHYSYGVNSTEKGDLSSESTVSRIRTEHFPLTLESARPSHTSQYLCASSELAGMSDTQYFGPGTRLTVL.

This clonotype was seen only a few times. In this CDR3 the conserved last residue, phenylalanine or tryptophan, is missing, so a read error is likely. This sequence joins TRBV7-9 and TRBJ1-3; D unresolved. Trimming pared 5 bases from V and 2 bases from J, leaving 10 bases between. The CDR3 has 14 amino acids. The germline CDR1 and CDR2 sequences are SEHNR and FQNEAQ (reference sequence). Written as DNA, the CDR3 is TGTGCCAGCAGCCCCAAGGGCCCTGGAAACACCATATATTCT. This sequence encodes CASSPKGPGNTIYS.

Notes on this clonotype: The CDR3 carries no conserved terminal phenylalanine or tryptophan, so it likely arises from a read error. This chain uses TRBV28 with TRBJ2-1, with 8 bases identical to TRBD2. Germline V gene sequence: CDR1 MDHEN, CDR2 SYDVKM. V was pared by 8 bases and J by 7 bases, with 10 bases of the junction left unmatched. The CDR3 extends over 14 amino acids. CDR3 residues: CASSERESRNEQFL. In nucleotides, the CDR3 is TGTGCCAGCTCAGAGCGGGAGTCTAGAAATGAGCAGTTCCTC.

This clonotype was seen repeatedly, ten times or more. The chain uses TRBV5-1 and TRBJ1-2, with D possibly TRBD1 on 5 matching bases. The CDR3 totals 14 residues. In germline, CDR1 is SGHRS, CDR2 YFSETQ. V was shortened by 5 bases and J by 5 bases, with 16 bases between the two germline ends. CDR3 in amino acids: CASRLTTDSYGYTF. The DNA for the CDR3 is TGCGCCAGCAGGTTGACGACAGATTCTTATGGCTACACCTTC.

This clonotype was detected ten times or more. The chain combines TRBV6-1 with TRBJ2-5, with D tentatively TRBD2 (6 bases). CDR3 size: 15 residues. V lost 7 bases to trimming and J lost 3 bases, with 18 bases between them. Looked up from germline, CDR1 is MNHNS and CDR2 is SASEGT. The CDR3 protein is CASTDGSAGKETQYF. For the CDR3, the DNA is TGTGCCAGCACGGACGGGAGCGCAGGGAAAGAGACCCAGTACTTC.

There are many counts of this clonotype. The chain recombines TRBV10-3 with TRBJ1-1, with D perhaps matching TRBD1 (5 bases). CDR3 length: 15 amino acids. Per germline, CDR1 ENHRY and CDR2 SYGVKD. Deletions cut 3 bases from V and 2 bases from J, with 13 bases between. The CDR3 protein is CAISDRGGTNTEAFF. CDR3 sequence (DNA): TGTGCCATCAGTGACCGCGGAGGGACTAACACTGAAGCTTTCTTT.

The chain uses TRBV6-5 and TRBJ2-5; the D gene is possibly TRBD2 (5 bases). This CDR3 has 15 amino acids. V lost 0 bases and J 4 bases, leaving 12 bases between the germline ends. The germline V gene has CDR1 MNHEY and CDR2 SVGAGI. CDR3 DNA sequence: TGTGCCAGCAGTTACTCGGTTGAGGGAGCAGAGACCCAGTACTTC. Translation: CASSYSVEGAETQYF.

This clonotype was observed a single time. It may be a read error: a sequence one base away is much more abundant. The rearrangement joins TRBV2 to TRBJ1-5; the D is unclear. V was clipped by 3 bases and J by 5 bases, with 11 bases between them. The CDR3 totals 14 residues. Germline assignment: CDR1 SNHLY and CDR2 FYNNEI. The CDR3 DNA is TGTGCCAGCAGTGAGTCCACGAGCGATCAGCCCCAGCATTTT. Its protein product is CASSESTSDQPQHF.

Comment on this clonotype: At one of its ends the junction is not consistent with the germline gene, which may arise from a read error. The chain has TRBV18 and TRBJ2-3, with 8 nucleotides matching TRBD2. Germline loops: CDR1 KGHSH, CDR2 LQKENI. The CDR3 is 15 residues long. The CDR3 DNA follows: TGTGGCAGCTCACCACTAGCGGTGAGCACAGATACGCAGTATTTT. This translates into CGSSPLAVSTDTQYF.

The chain is built from TRBV7-6 and TRBJ1-1, with a possible D match to TRBD1 (5 bases). Trimming stripped 2 bases from V and 7 bases from J, with 14 bases between. CDR3 length: 14 residues. Germline V CDR1 and CDR2: SGHVS, FNYEAQ. CDR3 protein: CASSLSGSGVEAFF. The CDR3 nucleotides read TGTGCCAGCAGCTTATCAGGGTCGGGGGTTGAAGCTTTCTTT.

This clonotype was seen ten or more times. The chain employs TRBV7-2 and TRBJ2-2; unclear D gene. Germline V lookup: CDR1 SGHTA, CDR2 FQGNSA. V was trimmed by 3 bases and J by 1 base, leaving 9 bases between them. The CDR3 is 15 residues long. CDR3 bases: TGTGCCAGCAGCTTTACTGCAGGGAACACCGGGGAGCTGTTTTTT. As protein: CASSFTAGNTGELFF.

This clonotype was seen at least ten times. The chain links TRBV11-2 to TRBJ1-2; D perhaps matches TRBD1 (6 bases). CDR3 length: 17 amino acids. The germline CDR1 and CDR2 sequences are SGHAT and FQNNGV. V lost 10 bases, J lost 0 bases, and 24 bases lay in between. The CDR3 is CATLGRQEGVSNYGYTF. DNA of the CDR3: TGTGCCACCCTAGGGCGGCAAGAGGGGGTGTCTAACTATGGCTACACCTTC.

This clonotype was recorded a few times. Being one base from a much bigger clone, this may be a read error. The chain employs TRBV28 and TRBJ1-4; TRBD1 aligns across 8 bases. This CDR3 is built from 17 residues. Germline CDR1 is MDHEN and CDR2 is SYDVKM. The DNA of the CDR3 is TGTGCCAGCAAGGGGCGGACAGGGCTAGCAACTAATGAAGAACTGTTTTTT. Its protein is CASKGRTGLATNEELFF.